These 31 T cell receptor beta chains share one sample of origin, sequenced in a study of human T cells and chemical hapten exposure. In TCRdb, the RACE reads were re-called with MiXCR into one record per CDR3 protein. The top ten clones hold 6.8% of a sample with tens of thousands of distinct CDR3 sequences, around a tenth of them seen once. Described time point: patch test 2, 6 weeks after DPC sensitization. This sample's treatment: therapeutic diphenylcyclopropenone sensitization with weekly scalp DPC. The specimen comprised whole blood, sampled in connection with sensitization to the hapten diphenylcyclopropenone (DPC). The source is a woman in her forties or fifties with alopecia areata. Some clones in this sample may be carry-over from other donors' samples.

This clonotype was seen ten or more times. V gene TRBV6-2 or TRBV6-3 combines with J gene TRBJ2-1; D unclear. V was clipped by 7 bases and J by 0 bases, with 13 bases between them. The germline gives CDR1 MNHEY, CDR2 SVGEGT. The CDR3 is 15 residues long. In DNA form, the CDR3 reads TGTGCCAGCAACCCGGAGACCAGCTCCTACAATGAGCAGTTCTTC. Its translation is CASNPETSSYNEQFF.

Notes on this clonotype: This clone may be a read error of a much larger clone one base away. The chain links TRBV7-2 to TRBJ1-5; no definite D call. CDR3 length equals 13 residues. Looked up from germline, CDR1 is SGHTA and CDR2 is FQGNSA. This CDR3 reads CATSGSVNQPQHF. In DNA form, the CDR3 reads TGTGCCACCAGCGGCTCGGTGAATCAGCCCCAGCATTTT.

This clonotype was observed at least ten times. The chain combines TRBV19 with TRBJ2-2; 12 positions agree with TRBD2. Losses at the gene ends were 5 bases for V and 3 bases for J; bases not matched to a gene: 1. The germline V gene encodes CDR1 LNHDA and CDR2 SQIVND (reference sequence). The CDR3 is 15 residues long. Here the CDR3 DNA reads TGTGCCAGTAGTGGGACTAGCGGGTACACCGGGGAGCTGTTTTTT. Its translation is CASSGTSGYTGELFF.

The chain combines TRBV6-6 with TRBJ1-1, with D unclear. V was clipped by 0 bases and J by 4 bases, with 9 bases between them. The germline V gene has CDR1 MNHNY and CDR2 SVGAGI (reference sequence). This CDR3 is 14 amino acids long. The CDR3 spells CASSYSSHTTEAFF. The CDR3 DNA sequence: TGTGCCAGCAGTTACTCTTCCCACACCACTGAAGCTTTCTTT.

With regard to this clonotype: A read error may be the cause here, since a much bigger clone is one base away. The chain couples TRBV27 to TRBJ2-1; 7 bases are a match to TRBD2. The V and J ends lost 1 base and 7 bases, in that order; junction bases with no gene match: 13. The CDR3 contains 17 residues. Germline loops: CDR1 MNHEY, CDR2 SMNVEV (reference sequence). Written as DNA, the CDR3 is TGTGCCAGCAGTTTATGTGGCGGGAGCCTTAATACGAATGAGCAGTTCTTC. This sequence encodes CASSLCGGSLNTNEQFF.

This clonotype showed up many times. This chain uses TRBV21-1 with TRBJ2-2; the DNA was not used to check the table's D call, TRBD1. TRBV21-1 is listed as a pseudogene. The CDR3 extends over 18 amino acids. CDR3 amino acids: CASSKALLGRGNTGELFF. The CDR3 nucleotides are TGTGCCAGCAGCAAAGCGCTTTTAGGGCGGGGGAACACCGGGGAGCTGTTTTTT.

This clonotype was seen only a few times. The rearrangement joins TRBV29-1 to TRBJ2-2; 12 bases map to TRBD1. V gave up 4 bases and J gave up 4 bases; unmatched junction bases: 10. Germline CDR1 is SQVTM and CDR2 is ANQGSEA. There are 17 residues in the CDR3. CDR3 loop: CSVATRDRGRFTGELFF. For the CDR3, the DNA is TGCAGCGTTGCCACCCGGGACAGGGGGCGGTTCACCGGGGAGCTGTTTTTT.

This clonotype was seen ten or more times. This sequence joins TRBV29-1 and TRBJ1-2; weak D call: TRBD1 (6 bases). The CDR3 is 13 residues long. V was pared by 5 bases and J by 1 base, with 11 bases between. Germline assignment: CDR1 SQVTM and CDR2 ANQGSEA. Here the CDR3 reads CSVRTEFNYGYTF. CDR3 nucleotide sequence: TGCAGCGTTCGGACAGAATTTAACTATGGCTACACCTTC.

The chain joins TRBV12-3 or TRBV12-4 to TRBJ2-3, with a possible D match to TRBD2 (6 bases). With 3 bases removed from V and 5 bases from J, the gap between germline ends came to 12 bases. This CDR3 has 14 amino acids. The chain's CDR3 is CASSLTSGQDTQYF. The CDR3 nucleotides are TGTGCCAGCAGTTTGACAAGCGGGCAAGATACGCAGTATTTT.

This clonotype was seen only a few times. The chain joins TRBV11-3 to TRBJ1-3, with D uncertain. Trimming stripped 5 bases from V and 0 bases from J, with 11 bases between. The CDR3 runs 15 residues. Germline V gene data show CDR1 as SGHNT and CDR2 as YENEEA. This CDR3 is CASSITGDSGNTIYF. The CDR3 DNA follows: TGTGCCAGCAGCATAACGGGTGACTCTGGAAACACCATATATTTT.

This clonotype came up a few times. This chain joins TRBV11-2 and TRBJ2-2; 8 bases are a match to TRBD1. The CDR3 sequence is 14 residues long. Germline assignment: CDR1 SGHAT and CDR2 FQNNGV. Trimming removed 8 bases from V and 5 bases from J; junction bases left unmatched: 7. The DNA of the CDR3 is TGTGCCAGCCGAGAAAACAGGGGGACCGGGGAGCTGTTTTTT. It is translated as CASRENRGTGELFF.

This clonotype was seen repeatedly, ten times or more. CDR3 sequence reads: CASSESRVADTQYF. CDR3 DNA sequence: TGTGCCAGCAGTGAATCCCGGGTCGCAGATACGCAGTATTTT. The gene calls are TRBV25-1 and TRBJ2-3; D remains ambiguous. From germline, CDR1 is MGHDK and CDR2 SYGVNS. The length of the CDR3 is 14 residues. Trimming removed 1 base from V and 4 bases from J, with 9 bases in between.

The chain combines TRBV12-3 or TRBV12-4 with TRBJ2-1; D is possibly TRBD2 (6 bases). Trimming stripped 5 bases from V and 13 bases from J, with 15 bases between. The CDR3 contains 12 residues. The CDR3 spells CASSRGRDLQFF. In nucleotides, the CDR3 is TGTGCCAGCAGTCGAGGCCGGGACTTACAGTTCTTC.

The sample holds many counts of this clonotype. The chain combines TRBV6-1 with TRBJ1-1, with D unclear. With 4 bases removed from V and 2 bases from J, the gap between germline ends came to 11 bases. Germline CDR1 is MNHNS and CDR2 is SASEGT. The CDR3 consists of 14 residues. The CDR3 bases are TGTGCCAGCAGTGCAGACGGGAGAAACACTGAAGCTTTCTTT. This sequence encodes CASSADGRNTEAFF.

The sample holds a few counts of this clonotype. The V gene is TRBV5-1, the J gene TRBJ2-7; possible D gene TRBD1, 5 bases. With 0 bases removed from V and 2 bases from J, the gap between germline ends came to 12 bases. The germline gives CDR1 SGHRS, CDR2 YFSETQ. This CDR3 contains 15 residues. CDR3 in DNA: TGCGCCAGCAGCTTGGGAACAGGAACCCCCTACGAGCAGTACTTC. This gives the protein CASSLGTGTPYEQYF.

The V and J genes are TRBV29-1 and TRBJ2-5, with D perhaps TRBD1 (6 bases). V gave up 4 bases and J gave up 5 bases, with 14 bases separating them. Germline-derived CDR1 and CDR2 are SQVTM and ANQGSEA. CDR3 length equals 13 residues. CDR3 nucleotide sequence: TGCAGCGTTGGGGGGCTCCCCGCGGAGACCCAGTACTTC. This gives the protein CSVGGLPAETQYF.

The table lists this clonotype with many counts. This CDR3 reads CASSSPGGTEAFF. CDR3 coding DNA: TGTGCCAGCAGCTCCCCAGGGGGGACTGAAGCTTTCTTT. This chain connects TRBV7-9 to TRBJ1-1; 7 bases are a match to TRBD1. V was pared by 4 bases and J by 5 bases, with 4 bases of the junction left unmatched. There are 13 residues in the CDR3. The V gene's germline CDR1 is SEHNR and CDR2 FQNEAQ (reference sequence).

This clonotype was counted ten times or more. CDR3 amino acids: CSATPGQGRTDTQYF. For the CDR3, the DNA is TGCAGTGCTACACCGGGACAGGGGCGCACAGATACGCAGTATTTT. The chain carries TRBV20-1 and TRBJ2-3, with 10 positions matching TRBD1. V shed 4 bases and J 1 base; nucleotides not matched to a gene: 5. CDR3 length equals 15 residues. Germline V lookup: CDR1 DFQATT, CDR2 SNEGSKA (reference sequence).

The chain uses TRBV12-3 or TRBV12-4 and TRBJ1-6; D gene uncertain. This CDR3 region has 15 residues. Trimming left V 0 bases short and J 5 bases short, with 8 bases between. CDR3 loop: CASSLAGGNNSPLHF. CDR3 DNA: TGTGCCAGCAGTTTAGCTGGCGGGAATAATTCACCCCTCCACTTT.

This clonotype was seen a handful of times. This rearrangement joins TRBV19 to TRBJ1-2; D gene uncertain. The V end lost 0 bases, the J end lost 3 bases, and 14 bases lay between the germline ends. The germline V gene encodes CDR1 LNHDA and CDR2 SQIVND (reference sequence). The CDR3 runs to 16 residues. The CDR3 sequence: CASSIDSGRPHYGYTF. CDR3 sequence (DNA): TGTGCCAGTAGTATAGACTCCGGACGGCCCCACTATGGCTACACCTTC.

The CDR3 region is CASRQWAGNTIYF. CDR3 sequence (DNA): TGTGCCAGCAGGCAGTGGGCGGGAAACACCATATATTTT. The V gene is TRBV12-3 or TRBV12-4, the J gene TRBJ1-3; D gene uncertain. The V end was cut by 6 bases, the J end by 4 bases, with 10 bases between. There are 13 residues in the CDR3.

This clonotype was observed at least ten times. CDR3 DNA sequence: TGTGCCAGCAGCCCACCGTGGAGGAACTACGAGCAGTACTTC. Its protein is CASSPPWRNYEQYF. The chain carries TRBV7-2 and TRBJ2-7; weak D call: TRBD2 (5 bases). The CDR3 has 14 amino acids. Germline CDR1 is SGHTA and CDR2 is FQGNSA. V was pared by 5 bases and J by 3 bases, with 14 bases between.

This clonotype came up many times. This sequence joins TRBV6-2 or TRBV6-3 and TRBJ2-1; 9 nucleotides agree with TRBD2. Germline V gene data show CDR1 as MNHEY and CDR2 as SVGEGT. V dropped 0 bases and J dropped 6; count of bases not matched to a gene: 9. This CDR3 is 17 amino acids long. The CDR3 coding sequence is TGTGCCAGCAGTTACTCCCTAGCGGGAAGACGGAGCAATGAGCAGTTCTTC. It encodes CASSYSLAGRRSNEQFF.

This clonotype was seen ten or more times. This chain joins TRBV20-1 and TRBJ1-1, with D hard to call. This CDR3 region has 11 residues. Germline values: CDR1 DFQATT, CDR2 SNEGSKA (reference sequence). V lost 3 bases and J lost 3, with 5 bases in between. The CDR3 region has the DNA TGCAGTGCTAGCCGGGACACTGAAGCTTTCTTT. Protein sequence: CSASRDTEAFF.

Many counts were recorded for this clonotype. The CDR3 protein is CASTRLGSDTQYF. In nucleotides, the CDR3 is TGTGCCAGCACACGCCTTGGGTCAGATACGCAGTATTTT. The V and J genes are TRBV7-9 and TRBJ2-3; the D is unclear. V lost 7 bases and J lost 4, with 12 bases in between. The CDR3 is 13 amino acids. Per the germline V gene, CDR1 is SEHNR and CDR2 is FQNEAQ (reference sequence).

This clonotype was seen only a few times. The chain has TRBV7-9 and TRBJ2-7; TRBD1 matches at 9 bases. Trimming took 4 bases from V and 5 from J; bases not matched to a gene: 6. The CDR3 runs to 14 residues. Germline V CDR1 and CDR2: SEHNR, FQNEAQ (reference sequence). Here the CDR3 reads CASSSYRGQDEQYF. The CDR3 nucleotides are TGTGCCAGCAGCTCCTACAGGGGGCAAGACGAGCAGTACTTC.

This clonotype has more than one count but fewer than ten. The chain employs TRBV18 and TRBJ1-4; no firm D call. V was pared by 6 bases and J by 3 bases, with 14 bases between. CDR3 length: 15 amino acids. Germline V gene lookup returns CDR1 KGHSH and CDR2 LQKENI. The CDR3 sequence is CASSPLGTANEKLFF. DNA for the CDR3: TGTGCCAGCTCCCCGCTCGGCACCGCTAATGAAAAACTGTTTTTT.

Ten or more counts support this clonotype. The chain links TRBV25-1 to TRBJ1-2; 11 bases line up with TRBD1. Germline V gene lookup returns CDR1 MGHDK and CDR2 SYGVNS. V shed 4 bases, J shed 8 bases, and the junction held 12 bases outside the gene matches. This CDR3 comprises 16 residues. The CDR3 is CASSVPGTGGLVGYTF. In DNA, the CDR3 is TGTGCCAGCAGTGTTCCCGGGACAGGGGGACTTGTAGGCTACACCTTC.

At least ten counts were recorded for this clonotype. The chain recombines TRBV19 with TRBJ1-6; D not resolved. From germline, CDR1 is LNHDA and CDR2 SQIVND (reference sequence). This CDR3 spans 13 amino acids. V was cut by 4 bases and J by 1 base, with 2 bases left in between. The CDR3: CASSTSYNSPLHF. CDR3 sequence (DNA): TGTGCCAGTAGTACTTCCTATAATTCACCCCTCCACTTT.

This clonotype was detected ten times or more. The genes are TRBV30 and TRBJ2-3, with D perhaps matching TRBD2 (6 bases). Germline V lookup: CDR1 GTSNPN, CDR2 SVGIG (reference sequence). The CDR3 totals 14 residues. Trimming removed 3 bases from V and 2 bases from J, with 12 bases in between. For the CDR3, the DNA is TGTGCCTGGAGCGGGGACTTACCCACAGATACGCAGTATTTT. Its translation: CAWSGDLPTDTQYF.

The chain couples TRBV29-1 to TRBJ1-4, with a weak D call TRBD1 (6 bases). Germline-derived CDR1 and CDR2 are SQVTM and ANQGSEA. Trimming left V 7 bases short and J 0 bases short, with 9 bases between. This CDR3 is 13 amino acids long. The CDR3 here is CSGTAATNEKLFF. DNA of the CDR3: TGCAGCGGGACAGCGGCAACTAATGAAAAACTGTTTTTT.